This TCR beta chain was sequenced in a study of cytomegalovirus exposure and HLA in healthy donors. 60 Vbeta and 13 Jbeta primers were used in PCR. Using immunoSEQ multiplex PCR, the repertoire was profiled, and TCRdb retains in-frame clones only, with some absent. The sample carries approximately 140,000 clones, approximately 83% recorded once. CDR3 length: 17 amino acids. From germline, CDR1 is MNHEY and CDR2 SMNVEV (reference sequence). The V segment lost 5 bases and the J segment 4 bases; nucleotides outside the gene matches: 11. The specimen was PBMCs. The sequence was collected from a man aged 40-49 years in good health and CMV-seropositive. The V call is TRBV27, the J call TRBJ2-1; 10 nucleotides align to TRBD2. The chain's CDR3 is CASSIYRTSGTYNEQFF. The CDR3 DNA is TGTGCCAGCAGTATTTACAGGACTAGCGGAACTTACAATGAGCAGTTCTTC.